This passage covers 2 T cell receptor beta chains from one sample sequenced in a study of cytomegalovirus exposure and HLA in healthy donors. PCR used 60 Vbeta primers and 13 Jbeta primers. The data were produced by immunoSEQ multiplex PCR, yet TCRdb's version contains in-frame clones alone and is incomplete. Of 150,000 to 200,000 clones in the sample, 65% to 80% were seen once. The sequencing sample was made of PBMCs. The source of these receptors is a male donor in good health and CMV-seronegative.

This chain connects TRBV7-8 to TRBJ2-1; the match to TRBD2 covers 8 bases. CDR1 is SGHVS, CDR2 FQNEAQ, per germline. This CDR3 is 16 amino acids long. J was trimmed by 2 bases and V by 7 bases; bases with no gene match: 10. Written as DNA, the CDR3 is TGTGCCAGCACCCCGCCGGGAGGGGGGGCCTACAATGAGCAGTTCTTC. Protein product: CASTPPGGGAYNEQFF. Variable domain in full (rest from reference TRBV7-8 and TRBJ2-1): GAGVSQSPRYKVAKRGQDVALRCDPISGHVSLFWYQQALGQGPEFLTYFQNEAQLDKSGLPSDRFFAERPEGSVSTLKIQRTQQEDSAVYLCASTPPGGGAYNEQFFGPGTRLTVL.

The CDR3: CASRAGLETQYF. The DNA of the CDR3 is TGTGCCAGCAGAGCGGGTTTAGAGACCCAGTACTTC. This chain links TRBV27 with TRBJ2-5, with D perhaps matching TRBD2 (6 bases). V was clipped by 6 bases and J by 4 bases, with 9 bases between them. This CDR3 region has 12 residues. The germline V gene has CDR1 MNHEY and CDR2 SMNVEV (reference sequence).